These 26 T cell receptor beta chains were all obtained from the same sample, sequenced in a study of long-term antiretroviral therapy in people with HIV. immunoSEQ v3.0 was run at survey level. Assay: immunoSEQ multiplex PCR; the TCRdb copy retains only in-frame clones and omits some. The sample lists approximately 10,000 clones, approximately 79% seen once, with about 19% in the top ten. The sample was unsorted PBMCs, taken less than 7.5 years after starting antiretroviral therapy. Receptors originate from a middle-aged man with HIV.

V gene TRBV6-5 combines with J gene TRBJ1-2, with D tentatively TRBD1 (6 bases). Trimming took off 6 bases at V and 4 bases at J, with 18 bases between the two ends. The CDR3 is made up of 15 amino acids. CDR1 MNHEY and CDR2 SVGAGI come from the germline V gene. The CDR3 is CASSPGGGTSYGYTF. The CDR3 nucleotides read TGTGCCAGCAGCCCCGGGGGCGGAACTTCCTATGGCTACACCTTC.

The chain has TRBV5-1 and TRBJ1-1; tentatively, D is TRBD1 (6 bases). Germline-derived CDR1 and CDR2 are SGHRS and YFSETQ. The CDR3 runs to 14 residues. V was trimmed by 6 bases and J by 3 bases, leaving 15 bases between them. The CDR3 loop is CASKNEGGYTEAFF. The CDR3 DNA reads as TGCGCCAGCAAAAACGAGGGGGGATACACTGAAGCTTTCTTT.

The V gene is TRBV11-2, the J gene TRBJ1-5, with 9 positions matching TRBD1. The CDR3 consists of 15 residues. Per the germline V gene, CDR1 is SGHAT and CDR2 is FQNNGV. J gave up 2 bases and V 1 base, and 0 bases lay outside the gene matches. In DNA form, the CDR3 reads TGTGCCAGCAGCTTAGGGACAGGGGGCAATCAGCCCCAGCATTTT. Its protein product is CASSLGTGGNQPQHF.

On this clone: Distinct nucleotide sequences in the sample also encode this CDR3. The CDR3 nucleotides are TGTGCCTGGAGTGTAGGATGGAACACTGAAGCTTTCTTT. It specifies CAWSVGWNTEAFF. The rearrangement links TRBV30 to TRBJ1-1; no reliable D call. The CDR3 contains 13 residues. The V end lost 0 bases, the J end lost 1 base, and 6 bases lay between the germline ends. Germline assignment: CDR1 GTSNPN and CDR2 SVGIG (reference sequence).

The chain has TRBV5-6 and TRBJ2-2; possible D gene TRBD1, 5 bases. The CDR3 runs 14 residues. V was shortened by 2 bases and J by 5 bases, with 10 bases between the two germline ends. Germline CDR1 reads SGHDT; CDR2 reads YYEEEE. The CDR3 spells CASSFSGWTGELFF. For the CDR3, the DNA is TGTGCCAGCAGCTTCTCAGGGTGGACCGGGGAGCTGTTTTTT.

V usage is TRBV6-6 and J usage is TRBJ1-1, with no clear D. CDR1 MNHNY and CDR2 SVGAGI come from the germline V gene (reference sequence). Trimming took off 5 bases at V and 6 bases at J, with 10 bases between the two ends. The CDR3 is 12 residues long. As DNA, the CDR3 is TGTGCCAGCAGTCCCAGTATGCCTGAAGCTTTCTTT. It translates to CASSPSMPEAFF.

The CDR3 here is CASSLGTGGDEAFF. The CDR3 DNA follows: TGTGCCAGCAGCCTGGGGACAGGGGGCGACGAAGCTTTCTTT. This sequence joins TRBV7-3 and TRBJ1-1, with TRBD1 matching over 12 bases. The CDR3 has 14 amino acids. The V and J ends lost 5 bases and 8 bases, in that order; junction bases with no gene match: 6. CDR1 SGHTA and CDR2 FQGTGA come from the germline V gene.

The chain uses TRBV6-5 and TRBJ1-2, with 8 positions matching TRBD1. This CDR3 spans 15 amino acids. J gave up 2 bases and V 2 bases, and 4 bases lay outside the gene matches. Germline V lookup: CDR1 MNHEY, CDR2 SVGAGI. The DNA for the CDR3 is TGTGCCAGCAGTTACGGGACAGGTGTCAACTATGGCTACACCTTC. Amino acids: CASSYGTGVNYGYTF.

In this sample, this clone turned up a few times. The chain carries TRBV18 and TRBJ1-1, with TRBD1 identical over 8 bases. Germline CDR1 reads KGHSH; CDR2 reads LQKENI. The V and J ends lost 3 bases and 2 bases, in that order; junction bases with no gene match: 2. The CDR3 sequence is 14 residues long. The CDR3 bases are TGTGCCAGCTCACCGGACAGGGAAAACACTGAAGCTTTCTTT. Amino acid sequence: CASSPDRENTEAFF.

The chain's CDR3 is CASEGTGEGYTEAFF. As DNA, the CDR3 is TGTGCCAGCGAGGGGACAGGGGAGGGTTACACTGAAGCTTTCTTT. The rearrangement uses TRBV6-5 and TRBJ1-1; 10 bases match TRBD1. CDR3 length equals 15 residues. The V gene's germline CDR1 is MNHEY and CDR2 SVGAGI. Trimming cost V 8 bases and J 3 bases; bases outside gene matches: 9.

This clone was picked up one time. This chain links TRBV4-2 with TRBJ2-1, with 7 bases fitting TRBD2. Germline V gene lookup returns CDR1 LGHNA and CDR2 YNFKEQ. The CDR3 consists of 15 residues. V lost 1 base, J lost 0 bases, and 0 bases stayed unmatched. CDR3 protein: CASSQGGGSYNEQFF. The CDR3 DNA reads TGTGCCAGCAGCCAAGGGGGGGGCTCCTACAATGAGCAGTTCTTC.

The DNA of the CDR3 is TGTGCCAGCAGCGGACTAGCGGGGGACCTCTACGAGCAGTACTTC. Its protein is CASSGLAGDLYEQYF. V and J are TRBV5-4 and TRBJ2-7; 13 bases are a match to TRBD2. Per the germline V gene, CDR1 is SGHNT and CDR2 is YYREEE (reference sequence). The V and J ends lost 4 bases and 3 bases, in that order; junction bases with no gene match: 4. This CDR3 contains 15 residues.

This sequence joins TRBV4-1 and TRBJ2-7; TRBD1 aligns across 9 bases. Trimming took 4 bases from V and 4 from J; bases not matched to a gene: 8. Germline lookup yields CDR1 MGHRA and CDR2 YSYEKL. The CDR3 runs 15 residues. CDR3 amino acids: CASSPLGQGKYEQYF. CDR3 in DNA: TGCGCCAGCAGCCCCCTCGGACAGGGGAAGTACGAGCAGTACTTC.

The chain uses TRBV19 and TRBJ2-1; TRBD2 matches at 10 bases. J gave up 2 bases and V 5 bases, and 6 bases lay outside the gene matches. The CDR3 extends over 16 amino acids. From germline, CDR1 is LNHDA and CDR2 SQIVND (reference sequence). Written as DNA, the CDR3 is TGTGCCAGTAGTTCCACTAGCGGGGTTACCTACAATGAGCAGTTCTTC. Protein sequence: CASSSTSGVTYNEQFF.

The chain couples TRBV5-6 to TRBJ1-2; 7 positions match TRBD1. Germline loops: CDR1 SGHDT, CDR2 YYEEEE. CDR3 size: 14 residues. Trimming removed 1 base from V and 5 bases from J; junction bases left unmatched: 5. CDR3 DNA sequence: TGTGCCAGCAGCTTGCTCACAGGGGCGTATGGCTACACCTTC. Protein product: CASSLLTGAYGYTF.

This clone appeared a few times. The chain links TRBV5-1 to TRBJ2-7; tentatively, D is TRBD1 (6 bases). The CDR3 runs to 15 residues. V lost 3 bases, J lost 2 bases, and 15 bases lay in between. CDR1 and CDR2 (germline): SGHRS, YFSETQ. This CDR3 reads CASSWRTETPYEQYF. CDR3 in DNA: TGCGCCAGCAGCTGGAGGACAGAGACCCCCTACGAGCAGTACTTC.

The chain links TRBV7-9 to TRBJ1-6, with a possible D match to TRBD1 (6 bases). Trimming took off 6 bases at V and 8 bases at J, with 17 bases between the two ends. The CDR3 has 15 residues. Germline V gene sequence: CDR1 SEHNR, CDR2 FQNEAQ (reference sequence). The CDR3 is CASSLGGGMDSPLHF. The CDR3 bases are TGTGCCAGCAGTTTGGGAGGGGGGATGGATTCACCCCTCCACTTT.

V and J are TRBV10-3 and TRBJ2-7; 8 nucleotides line up with TRBD1. Germline trimming cut 2 bases from V and 5 bases from J; bases unmatched to any gene: 8. The CDR3 is 15 amino acids. Germline V lookup: CDR1 ENHRY, CDR2 SYGVKD. CDR3 residues: CAISEPDRVENEQYF. The CDR3 DNA is TGTGCCATCAGTGAGCCGGACAGGGTGGAGAACGAGCAGTACTTC.

This chain links TRBV5-1 with TRBJ1-2, with D hard to call. V shed 0 bases and J shed 2 bases, with 5 bases lying between them. The CDR3 has 13 amino acids. Germline V gives CDR1 SGHRS, CDR2 YFSETQ. CDR3 amino acids: CASSLEINYGYTF. The CDR3 DNA is TGCGCCAGCAGCTTGGAGATCAACTATGGCTACACCTTC.

This chain uses TRBV10-3 with TRBJ1-1; perhaps TRBD1 as D (5 bases). Germline V gives CDR1 ENHRY, CDR2 SYGVKD. V was cut by 3 bases and J by 6 bases, with 14 bases left in between. The CDR3 is 14 residues long. CDR3 residues: CAISDPGRVPEAFF. In DNA form, the CDR3 reads TGTGCCATCAGTGACCCAGGGAGGGTCCCTGAAGCTTTCTTT.

The J gene is TRBJ2-3, the V gene TRBV6-6; D possibly corresponds to TRBD1 (6 bases). Trimming took 0 bases from V and 2 from J, leaving 9 bases between them. The CDR3 is made up of 15 amino acids. In germline, CDR1 is MNHNY, CDR2 SVGAGI (reference sequence). In DNA, the CDR3 is TGTGCCAGCAGTTACTCCGACAGGTTCACAGATACGCAGTATTTT. It is translated as CASSYSDRFTDTQYF.

The chain couples TRBV6-1 to TRBJ1-5; no definite D call. The V and J ends lost 7 bases and 0 bases respectively, with 13 bases between them. Per germline, CDR1 MNHNS and CDR2 SASEGT. The CDR3 extends over 15 amino acids. The CDR3 DNA reads as TGTGCCAGCACCCGGGGAACTTATAGCAATCAGCCCCAGCATTTT. Its protein is CASTRGTYSNQPQHF.

This sequence joins TRBV2 and TRBJ1-3, with 9 bases fitting TRBD1. The germline gives CDR1 SNHLY, CDR2 FYNNEI. The junction had 3 bases not matched to a gene; V was cut back by 5 bases and J by 4 bases. The CDR3 runs to 14 residues. This chain's CDR3 is CASSWDRAGNTIYF. The DNA for the CDR3 is TGTGCCAGCAGTTGGGACAGGGCCGGAAACACCATATATTTT.

The chain joins TRBV6-1 to TRBJ2-7; 8 nucleotides line up with TRBD1. There are 16 residues in the CDR3. Germline V lookup: CDR1 MNHNS, CDR2 SASEGT. J gave up 3 bases and V 1 base, and 8 bases lay outside the gene matches. The CDR3 nucleotides read TGTGCCAGCAGTGAAGAGTGGGGACAGGTTCTCTACGAGCAGTACTTC. Its protein is CASSEEWGQVLYEQYF.

The genes are TRBV12-5 and TRBJ1-1; 9 bases match TRBD1. Germline values: CDR1 LGHNT, CDR2 FRNRAP. V was clipped by 5 bases and J by 6 bases; unmatched bases: 10. The CDR3 sequence is 15 residues long. CDR3 protein: CASGVSRDRAPEAFF. The CDR3 DNA sequence: TGTGCTAGTGGTGTTTCCCGGGACAGGGCCCCTGAAGCTTTCTTT.

The chain recombines TRBV29-1 with TRBJ2-7, with D possibly matching TRBD1 (6 bases). The CDR3 totals 15 residues. Germline-derived CDR1 and CDR2 are SQVTM and ANQGSEA. The V gene lost 6 bases and the J gene lost 5 bases, with 23 bases spanning the gap. The CDR3 nucleotides read TGCAGCGTGATGAGCTTCCGGGACACTGAAGACGAGCAGTACTTC. The encoded protein is CSVMSFRDTEDEQYF.